A single sample is the source of the 13 T cell receptor beta chains below, sequenced in a study of T cell responses to AZD1222 COVID-19 vaccine. This table comes from immunoSEQ multiplex PCR, and its TCRdb copy is limited to in-frame clones, with some not included. The table includes about 95,000 clones, 85% to 90% detected once. Sequencing used peripheral blood, obtained on day 0 of AZD1222 vaccination. The receptors were sampled from an adult in good health.

The DNA of the CDR3 is TGTGCCAGCATTGGGGCGGAAGATCCCTACGAGCAGTACTTC. It codes for CASIGAEDPYEQYF. This chain connects TRBV2 to TRBJ2-7; possibly TRBD1 for D (5 bases). Germline CDR1 SNHLY, CDR2 FYNNEI. Trimming took 7 bases from V and 2 from J, leaving 15 bases between them. The CDR3 spans 14 residues.

V usage is TRBV4-3 and J usage is TRBJ1-3; D is perhaps TRBD1 (5 bases). The germline CDR1 and CDR2 sequences are LGHNA and YSLEER. The V and J ends lost 4 bases and 7 bases respectively, with 23 bases between them. CDR3 length: 17 residues. CDR3 bases: TGCGCCAGCAGCCCCTCACCGAATCGGGGCATGAGGAACACCATATATTTT. Protein sequence: CASSPSPNRGMRNTIYF.

This rearrangement joins TRBV7-9 to TRBJ1-5; unclear D gene. CDR1 and CDR2 from the germline V gene are SEHNR and FQNEAQ (reference sequence). Trimming cost V 0 bases and J 7 bases, with 10 bases left between them. This CDR3 has 14 amino acids. Here the CDR3 DNA reads TGTGCCAGCAGCTTAGCCGGGAGTGGGCAGCCCCAGCATTTT. This translates into CASSLAGSGQPQHF. Full variable domain (missing parts from reference TRBV7-9 and TRBJ1-5): DTGVSQNPRHKITKRGQNVTFRCDPISEHNRLYWYRQTLGQGPEFLTYFQNEAQLEKSRLLSDRFSAERPKGSFSTLEIQRTEQGDSAMYLCASSLAGSGQPQHFGDGTRLSIL.

J is TRBJ2-5 and V is TRBV21-1; the DNA was not used to check the table's D call, TRBD1. TRBV21-1 is a known pseudogene. The CDR3 length is 14 residues. CDR3 sequence reads: CASLLRQGQETQYF. CDR3 coding DNA: TGTGCCAGCTTACTCAGACAGGGTCAAGAGACCCAGTACTTC.

The V call is TRBV9, the J call TRBJ1-1, with D possibly TRBD1 on 5 matching bases. Germline CDR1 is SGDLS and CDR2 is YYNGEE. The V end was cut by 3 bases, the J end by 1 base, with 10 bases between. The CDR3 totals 14 residues. Here the CDR3 DNA reads TGTGCCAGCAGCGCTTTACAGGAGAACACTGAAGCTTTCTTT. Its protein product is CASSALQENTEAFF.

This chain connects TRBV4-3 to TRBJ2-6; 12 bases match TRBD1. The CDR3 is 20 residues long. CDR1 and CDR2 (germline): LGHNA, YSLEER. Trimming removed 4 bases from V and 3 bases from J; junction bases left unmatched: 13. The CDR3 DNA reads as TGCGCCAGCAGCCCGGGGCCACCGGGACAGGGGGCGCTTGGGGCCAACGTCCTGACTTTC. This codes for CASSPGPPGQGALGANVLTF.

Comment on this clone: Other DNA sequences within the sample encode an identical CDR3. The J gene is TRBJ2-3, the V gene TRBV3-1 (or the pseudogene TRBV3-2); D ambiguous. The V end lost 2 bases, the J end lost 1 base, and 1 base lay between the germline ends. Germline V gives CDR1 LGHDT, CDR2 YNNKEL (reference sequence). The CDR3 extends over 12 amino acids. CDR3 nucleotides: TGTGCCAGCAGCCAACGCACAGATACGCAGTATTTT. It is translated as CASSQRTDTQYF.

This clone appeared a few times. V is TRBV29-1 and J is TRBJ1-2, with D tentatively TRBD1 (6 bases). The CDR3 is made up of 15 amino acids. Germline V gives CDR1 SQVTM, CDR2 ANQGSEA. With 4 bases removed from V and 8 bases from J, the gap between germline ends came to 23 bases. CDR3 in amino acids: CSVGPSPNREGGYTF. The CDR3 DNA sequence: TGCAGCGTTGGCCCCTCTCCCAACAGGGAGGGCGGCTACACCTTC. The complete variable domain, with remaining parts taken from reference TRBV29-1 and TRBJ1-2, reads SAVISQKPSRDICQRGTSLTIQCQVDSQVTMMFWYRQQPGQSLTLIATANQGSEATYESGFVIDKFPISRPNLTFSTLTVSNMSPEDSSIYLCSVGPSPNREGGYTFGSGTRLTVV.

The chain is built from TRBV7-8 and TRBJ1-3; D is possibly TRBD1 (5 bases). Trimming stripped 5 bases from V and 4 bases from J, with 18 bases between. Germline V CDR1 and CDR2: SGHVS, FQNEAQ. This CDR3 is built from 16 residues. The CDR3 spells CASSPDGGVGGNTIYF. Written as DNA, the CDR3 is TGTGCCAGCAGCCCAGATGGGGGAGTCGGAGGAAACACCATATATTTT.

The chain links TRBV2 to TRBJ2-2; D gene uncertain. The CDR3 is 14 residues long. Germline V gene lookup returns CDR1 SNHLY and CDR2 FYNNEI. V was trimmed by 8 bases and J by 3 bases, leaving 13 bases between them. CDR3 in amino acids: CASQLIGDTGELFF. CDR3 bases: TGTGCCAGCCAGCTTATAGGAGACACCGGGGAGCTGTTTTTT.

The chain links TRBV7-2 to TRBJ1-2; weak D call: TRBD1 (5 bases). The CDR3 has 13 residues. The V end was cut by 2 bases, the J end by 5 bases, with 9 bases between. CDR1 SGHTA and CDR2 FQGNSA come from the germline V gene. The CDR3 sequence: CASSLMRGYGYTF. CDR3 nucleotide sequence: TGTGCCAGCAGCTTAATGAGGGGATATGGCTACACCTTC.

The chain combines TRBV19 with TRBJ1-1; D uncertain. V was shortened by 5 bases and J by 3 bases, with 7 bases between the two germline ends. CDR3 length: 12 residues. CDR1 is LNHDA and CDR2 is SQIVND in the germline V gene (reference sequence). The chain's CDR3 is CASSGRHTEAFF. Written as DNA, the CDR3 is TGTGCCAGTAGTGGGAGGCACACTGAAGCTTTCTTT.

This clone was seen a handful of times. The chain is built from TRBV7-2 and TRBJ2-7, with 11 bases aligning to TRBD2. V was pared by 5 bases and J by 5 bases, with 8 bases of the junction left unmatched. The CDR3 loop spans 15 amino acids. CDR1 is SGHTA and CDR2 is FQGNSA in the germline V gene. In DNA form, the CDR3 reads TGTGCCAGCAGCCGTAGCGGGGGGGCCGGGGACGAGCAGTACTTC. Encoded protein: CASSRSGGAGDEQYF.